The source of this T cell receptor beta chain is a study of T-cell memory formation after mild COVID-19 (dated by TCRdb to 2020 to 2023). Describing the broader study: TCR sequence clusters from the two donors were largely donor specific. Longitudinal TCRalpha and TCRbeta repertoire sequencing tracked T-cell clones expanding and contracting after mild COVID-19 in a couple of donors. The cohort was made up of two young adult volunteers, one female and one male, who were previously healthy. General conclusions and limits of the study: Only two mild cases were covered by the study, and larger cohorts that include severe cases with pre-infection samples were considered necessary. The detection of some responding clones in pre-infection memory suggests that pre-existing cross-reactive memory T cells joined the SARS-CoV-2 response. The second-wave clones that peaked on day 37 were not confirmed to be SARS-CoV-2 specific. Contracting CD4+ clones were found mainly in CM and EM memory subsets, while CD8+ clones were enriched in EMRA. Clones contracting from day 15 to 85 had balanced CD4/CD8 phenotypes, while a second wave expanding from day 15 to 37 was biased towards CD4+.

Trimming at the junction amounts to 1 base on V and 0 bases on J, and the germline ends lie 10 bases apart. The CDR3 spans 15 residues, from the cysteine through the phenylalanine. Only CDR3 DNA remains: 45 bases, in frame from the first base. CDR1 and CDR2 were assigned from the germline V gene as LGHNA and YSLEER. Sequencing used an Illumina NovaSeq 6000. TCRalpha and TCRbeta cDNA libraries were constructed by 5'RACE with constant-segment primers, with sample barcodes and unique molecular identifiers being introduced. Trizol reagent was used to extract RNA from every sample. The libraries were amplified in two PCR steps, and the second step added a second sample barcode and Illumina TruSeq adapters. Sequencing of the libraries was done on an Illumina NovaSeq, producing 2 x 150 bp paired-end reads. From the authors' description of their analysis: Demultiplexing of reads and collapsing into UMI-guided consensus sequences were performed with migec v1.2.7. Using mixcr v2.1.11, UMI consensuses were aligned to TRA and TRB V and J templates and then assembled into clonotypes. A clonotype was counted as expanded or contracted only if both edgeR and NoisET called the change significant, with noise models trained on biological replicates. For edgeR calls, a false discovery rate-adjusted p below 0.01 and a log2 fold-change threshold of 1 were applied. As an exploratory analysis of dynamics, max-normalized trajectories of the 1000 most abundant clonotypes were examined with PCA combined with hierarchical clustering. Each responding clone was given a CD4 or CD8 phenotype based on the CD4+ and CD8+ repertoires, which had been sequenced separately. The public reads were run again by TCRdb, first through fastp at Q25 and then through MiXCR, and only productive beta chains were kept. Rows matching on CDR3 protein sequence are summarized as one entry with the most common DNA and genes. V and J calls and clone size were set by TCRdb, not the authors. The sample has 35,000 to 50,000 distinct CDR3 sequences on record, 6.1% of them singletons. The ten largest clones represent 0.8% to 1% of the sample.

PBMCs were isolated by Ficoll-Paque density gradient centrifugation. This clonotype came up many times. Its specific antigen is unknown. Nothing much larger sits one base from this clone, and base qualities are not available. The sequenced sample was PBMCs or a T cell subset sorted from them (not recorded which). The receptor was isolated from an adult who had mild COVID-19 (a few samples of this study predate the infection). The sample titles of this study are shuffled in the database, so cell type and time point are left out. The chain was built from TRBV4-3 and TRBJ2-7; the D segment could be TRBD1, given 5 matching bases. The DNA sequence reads TGCGCCAGCAGCCAAGTTTCAGGGAACTCCTACGAGCAGTACTTC. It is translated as CASSQVSGNSYEQYF.